This T cell receptor (beta chain) was captured by sequencing in a study of T-cell memory formation after mild COVID-19 (dated by TCRdb to about 2021). Concerning the study at large: TCR sequence clusters from the two donors were found to be largely donor specific. Two young, previously healthy adult volunteers made up the cohort, one male and one female. T-cell clones expanding and contracting after mild COVID-19 in a couple of donors were tracked by longitudinal TCRalpha and TCRbeta repertoire sequencing.

On this clonotype: The antigen it recognizes is unknown. No quality values exist for individual bases; no much larger clone is one base distant.

Ficoll-Paque density gradient centrifugation was used to isolate PBMCs. Beyond this particular receptor, the publication reports: Contracting CD4+ clones turned up mainly in the CM and EM memory subsets, whereas EMRA was where CD8+ clones were enriched. The study included only a couple of mild cases, and larger cohorts that include severe cases with pre-infection samples were judged to be necessary. Balanced CD4/CD8 phenotypes were observed for clones contracting from day 15 to 85, whereas a bias towards CD4+ was observed for a second wave of clones expanding from day 15 to 37. SARS-CoV-2 specificity was not confirmed for the second-wave clones peaking on day 37. Some responding clones were detected in pre-infection memory, which suggested that pre-existing cross-reactive memory T cells had joined the SARS-CoV-2 response.

Sequenced using an Illumina NovaSeq 6000. TCRalpha and TCRbeta cDNA libraries were constructed by 5'RACE with constant-segment primers, with sample barcodes and unique molecular identifiers being introduced. Trizol reagent was used to extract RNA from every sample. Library amplification was performed in two PCR steps, and a second sample barcode and Illumina TruSeq adapters were introduced in the second step. Libraries were sequenced on an Illumina NovaSeq with 2 x 150 bp paired-end reads. The study's processing was this. Reads were demultiplexed and collapsed into UMI-guided consensus sequences with migec v1.2.7. Using mixcr v2.1.11, UMI consensuses were aligned to TRA and TRB V and J templates and then assembled into clonotypes. Clonotypes were classified as expanded or contracted when called significant by both edgeR and NoisET, with noise models trained on biological replicates. For edgeR calls, the thresholds were a false discovery rate-adjusted p below 0.01 and a log2 fold-change of 1. As an exploratory analysis of dynamics, max-normalized trajectories of the 1000 most abundant clonotypes were examined by PCA with hierarchical clustering. Each responding clone was given a CD4 or CD8 phenotype based on the CD4+ and CD8+ repertoires, which had been sequenced separately. TCRdb handled the public reads itself, with Q25 trimming in fastp and clone calling in MiXCR, and kept productive beta chains. All rows with the same CDR3 protein become a single entry with the most common DNA and genes. TCRdb, not the authors, supplied the V and J calls. This sample holds 70,000 to 100,000 distinct CDR3 sequences; around 16% were observed only once. Around two fifths of the sample rests with the top ten.

The CDR3 contains 14 residues, cysteine and phenylalanine counted. The CDR3 DNA has 42 bases and is translated from base 1. The germline V gene sets CDR1 to SQVTM and CDR2 to ANQGSEA. V drops 3 bases and J drops 5 bases, leaving 14 bases in between. This sequence was found in a man aged 18 to 29 who had mild COVID-19 (a few samples of this study predate the infection). The sample titles of this study are shuffled in the database, so cell type and time point are left out; the donor was told from shared clones. The rearrangement joined TRBV29-1 to TRBJ2-4; the D element could tentatively be TRBD1 or TRBD2, as 5 bases agree for each. The material sequenced was PBMCs or a T cell subset sorted from them (not recorded which). The bases read TGCAGCGTTGAGTATCGGGACGTTGAAAACATTCAGTACTTC. It translates as CSVEYRDVENIQYF.